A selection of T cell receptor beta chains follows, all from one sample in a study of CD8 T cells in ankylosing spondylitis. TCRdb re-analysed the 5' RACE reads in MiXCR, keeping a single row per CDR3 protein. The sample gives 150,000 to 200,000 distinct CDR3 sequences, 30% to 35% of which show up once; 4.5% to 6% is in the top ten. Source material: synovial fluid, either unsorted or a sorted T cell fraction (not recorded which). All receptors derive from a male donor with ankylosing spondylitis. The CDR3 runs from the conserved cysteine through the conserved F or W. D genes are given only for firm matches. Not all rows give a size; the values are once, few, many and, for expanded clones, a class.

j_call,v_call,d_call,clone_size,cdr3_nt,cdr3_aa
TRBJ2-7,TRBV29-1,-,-,TGCAGCGTTGGGATGAGCTACGAGCAGTACTTC,CSVGMSYEQYF
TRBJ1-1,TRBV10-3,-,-,TGTGCCATCAGAGGGGGGAACACTGAAGCTTTCTTT,CAIRGGNTEAFF
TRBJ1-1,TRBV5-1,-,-,TGCGCCAGCAGCGCACAGGGTTGGAACACTGAAGCTTTCTTT,CASSAQGWNTEAFF
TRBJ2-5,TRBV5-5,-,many,TGTGCCAGCAGCTTGGGGCCTTCGGCGATGGAGACCCAGTACTTC,CASSLGPSAMETQYF
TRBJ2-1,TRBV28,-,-,TGTGCCAGCAGTACGAGGGGGAGTATCAATGAGCAGTTCTTC,CASSTRGSINEQFF
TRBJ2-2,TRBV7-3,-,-,TGTGCCTGCAGCTTATCTCCCAGCGGAACGAACACCGGGGAGCTGTTTTTT,CACSLSPSGTNTGELFF
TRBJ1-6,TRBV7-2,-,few,TGTGCCAGCAATCTCGGAGGGAGGGAGAATTCACCCCTCCACTTT,CASNLGGRENSPLHF
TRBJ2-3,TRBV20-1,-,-,TGCAGTGCGTCAACAGAGACCATCACAGATACGCAGTATTTT,CSASTETITDTQYF
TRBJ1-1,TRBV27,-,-,TGTGCCAGCCTGGAGCTGGGACGCAAGAACACTGAAGCTTTCTTT,CASLELGRKNTEAFF
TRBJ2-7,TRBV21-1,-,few,TGTGCCAGCAGCAATTGGACAGCCAGCTCCTACGAGCAGTACTTC,CASSNWTASSYEQYF
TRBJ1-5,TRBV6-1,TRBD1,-,TGTGCCAGCAGTGTGAACAGGGGCGATCAGCCCCAGCATTTT,CASSVNRGDQPQHF
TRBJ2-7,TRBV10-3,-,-,TGTGCCATCAGTGACGACAGCTACGAGCAGTACTTC,CAISDDSYEQYF
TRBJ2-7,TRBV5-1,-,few,TGCGCCAGCAGCCCCATGGGGGTAGCGAGCGGGTACGAGCAGTACTTC,CASSPMGVASGYEQYF
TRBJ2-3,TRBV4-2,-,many,TGTGCCAGCAGCCAAGAGTTCCGGGCTGGCACAGATACGCAGTATTTT,CASSQEFRAGTDTQYF
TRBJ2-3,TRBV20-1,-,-,TGCAGTGCTAGACTAGGAGGGGGCGGGAGCACAGATACGCAGTATTTT,CSARLGGGGSTDTQYF
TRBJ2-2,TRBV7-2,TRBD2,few,TGTGCCAGCAGGCGAACTAGCGGGAACACCGGGGAGCTGTTTTTT,CASRRTSGNTGELFF
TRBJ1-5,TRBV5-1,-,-,TGCGCCAGCAGCTTAGGGACGGCGAACAATCAGCCCCAGCATTTT,CASSLGTANNQPQHF
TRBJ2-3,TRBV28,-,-,TGTGCCAGCAGTGCGGTTACAGATACGCAGTATTTT,CASSAVTDTQYF
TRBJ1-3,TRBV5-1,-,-,TGCGCCAGCAGCCTGACGGCTAGCTCTGGAAACACCATATATTTT,CASSLTASSGNTIYF
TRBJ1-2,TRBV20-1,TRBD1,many,TGCAGTGCTATGGGGGGTCAGGGGGTTCGAGGCTACACCTTC,CSAMGGQGVRGYTF
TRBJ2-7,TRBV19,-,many,TGTGCCAGTAGCCCAGTTAATTCAGGGCGCCATACCTACGAGCAGTACTTC,CASSPVNSGRHTYEQYF
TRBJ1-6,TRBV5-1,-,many,TGCGCCAGCAGCAGGGACACGGGGGCCGATTCACCCCTCCACTTT,CASSRDTGADSPLHF
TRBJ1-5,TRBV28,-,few,TGTGCCAGCAGTTTTTTCAGGGCTCAGCCCCAGCATTTT,CASSFFRAQPQHF
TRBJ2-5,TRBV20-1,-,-,TGCAGTGCTAGAGATTACATTGACCCACGGGAGACCCAGTACTTC,CSARDYIDPRETQYF
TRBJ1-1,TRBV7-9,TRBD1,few,TGTGCCAGCAGCAAGGCGACAGGGGGCTTGACGGCTTTCTTT,CASSKATGGLTAFF